The 14 T cell receptor beta chains reported below all come from one sample, sequenced in a study of shared T cell receptors in the human thymus. Sequenced by immunoSEQ multiplex PCR; TCRdb stores in-frame clones only, minus some. Counted here are some 640,000 clones, around 87% occurring once; the ten biggest clones make up just under 0.0095%. The same sample was also used in a study of human thymus T cells.

The sample was thymocytes. The receptors derive from a boy less than two years old with a congenital heart defect.

The rearrangement links TRBV14 to TRBJ2-7, with D maybe TRBD1 (5 bases). Germline V gene data show CDR1 as SGHDN and CDR2 as FVKESK. This CDR3 comprises 14 residues. V was trimmed by 3 bases and J by 1 base, leaving 10 bases between them. The CDR3 sequence is CASSQTVPSYEQYF. The CDR3 region has the DNA TGTGCCAGCAGCCAGACAGTCCCGTCCTACGAGCAGTACTTC.

V is TRBV29-1 and J is TRBJ2-3, with a tentative D call TRBD2 (7 bases). Germline V gene data show CDR1 as SQVTM and CDR2 as ANQGSEA. This CDR3 is 14 amino acids long. Trimming cost V 6 bases and J 2 bases, with 15 bases left between them. The CDR3 bases are TGCAGCGTGGGGGGGCACAGTCTCACAGATACGCAGTATTTT. It specifies CSVGGHSLTDTQYF.

The chain recombines TRBV28 with TRBJ1-2; D perhaps matches TRBD1 (5 bases). The CDR3 has 15 amino acids. Trimming took off 5 bases at V and 2 bases at J, with 15 bases between the two ends. Germline CDR1 reads MDHEN; CDR2 reads SYDVKM. CDR3: CASSVPRVSNYGYTF. DNA of the CDR3: TGTGCCAGCAGTGTCCCCAGGGTCTCCAACTATGGCTACACCTTC.

This clone has only a few counts. CDR3 sequence: CASSPRLSDRGYYGYTF. The CDR3 nucleotides are TGTGCCAGCAGTCCACGACTATCCGACAGGGGGTACTATGGCTACACCTTC. The J gene is TRBJ1-2, the V gene TRBV28; 9 bases align to TRBD1. The CDR3 length is 17 residues. From germline, CDR1 is MDHEN and CDR2 SYDVKM. The ends lost 5 bases at V and 3 bases at J; junction bases unmatched: 13.

The chain has TRBV4-3 and TRBJ1-1; 7 bases align to TRBD1. The junction had 10 bases not matched to a gene; V was cut back by 0 bases and J by 3 bases. This CDR3 comprises 17 residues. From germline, CDR1 is LGHNA and CDR2 YSLEER. The CDR3 spells CASSQDFQGEGDTEAFF. CDR3 coding DNA: TGCGCCAGCAGCCAAGATTTCCAGGGGGAAGGGGACACTGAAGCTTTCTTT.

The V and J genes are TRBV7-3 and TRBJ1-1; D call uncertain. Per the germline V gene, CDR1 is SGHTA and CDR2 is FQGTGA. Trimming removed 2 bases at V and 0 bases at J, with 4 bases between. The CDR3 is 13 amino acids. The CDR3 DNA reads TGTGCCAGCAGCTTACGTTTGAACACTGAAGCTTTCTTT. Amino acids: CASSLRLNTEAFF.

CDR3 nucleotides: TGCGCCAGCAGCCAACTGCCGGGACAGGGTTTGACAGATACGCAGTATTTT. Encoded protein: CASSQLPGQGLTDTQYF. The genes are TRBV4-1 and TRBJ2-3; 9 bases align to TRBD1. The CDR3 runs 17 residues. The germline V gene has CDR1 MGHRA and CDR2 YSYEKL. Trimming took 2 bases from V and 3 from J; bases not matched to a gene: 9.

V and J are TRBV9 and TRBJ2-7; the match to TRBD1 covers 9 bases. The CDR3 consists of 15 residues. Germline V gives CDR1 SGDLS, CDR2 YYNGEE. V was pared by 1 base and J by 2 bases, with 4 bases of the junction left unmatched. CDR3 amino acids: CASSVRDRAPYEQYF. CDR3 DNA sequence: TGTGCCAGCAGCGTAAGGGACAGGGCCCCCTACGAGCAGTACTTC.

The rearrangement joins TRBV29-1 to TRBJ2-3, with 11 bases aligning to TRBD2. V was pared by 5 bases and J by 3 bases, with 7 bases of the junction left unmatched. CDR1 SQVTM and CDR2 ANQGSEA come from the germline V gene. CDR3 length equals 15 residues. The CDR3 sequence is CSVSVSGRGTDTQYF. CDR3 bases: TGCAGCGTTTCCGTTAGCGGGAGGGGAACAGATACGCAGTATTTT.

The V call is TRBV19, the J call TRBJ2-5; 11 bases align to TRBD2. The V and J ends lost 4 bases and 4 bases, in that order; junction bases with no gene match: 5. Germline V gene data show CDR1 as LNHDA and CDR2 as SQIVND (reference sequence). The CDR3 has 15 amino acids. The CDR3 DNA reads TGTGCCAGTAGTAAATCCGGGACTAGCGGAGAGACCCAGTACTTC. It translates to CASSKSGTSGETQYF. The full variable domain, its missing parts supplied by reference TRBV19 and TRBJ2-5, is DGGITQSPKYLFRKEGQNVTLSCEQNLNHDAMYWYRQDPGQGLRLIYYSQIVNDFQKGDIAEGYSVSREKKESFPLTVTSAQKNPTAFYLCASSKSGTSGETQYFGPGTRLLVL.

The chain couples TRBV30 to TRBJ1-2; TRBD1 matches at 8 bases. V shed 5 bases, J shed 5 bases, and the junction held 7 bases outside the gene matches. Germline V gene sequence: CDR1 GTSNPN, CDR2 SVGIG (reference sequence). There are 13 residues in the CDR3. The CDR3 here is CAWDRGLQYGYTF. The DNA for the CDR3 is TGTGCCTGGGACAGGGGATTACAATATGGCTACACCTTC. The full variable domain, in which reference TRBV30 and TRBJ1-2 provide the parts outside the CDR3, is SQTIHQWPATLVQPVGSPLSLECTVEGTSNPNLYWYRQAAGRGLQLLFYSVGIGQISSEVPQNLSASRPQDRQFILSSKKLLLSDSGFYLCAWDRGLQYGYTFGSGTRLTVV.

The chain employs TRBV2 and TRBJ2-5, with D possibly matching TRBD1 (5 bases). From germline, CDR1 is SNHLY and CDR2 FYNNEI. V was shortened by 10 bases and J by 5 bases, with 20 bases between the two germline ends. The CDR3 length is 14 residues. The DNA for the CDR3 is TGTGCCACCGGAGACAGTGCCGTGGTGGAGACCCAGTACTTC. Encoded protein: CATGDSAVVETQYF.

This chain joins TRBV10-1 and TRBJ2-7; the D is unclear. CDR3 size: 12 residues. Germline CDR1 and CDR2: WNHNN and SYGVQD (reference sequence). Trimming took 8 bases from V and 0 from J, leaving 8 bases between them. The CDR3 spells CASGRSSYEQYF. In DNA form, the CDR3 reads TGCGCCAGCGGTCGGAGCTCCTACGAGCAGTACTTC.

This clone was counted a few times. The chain recombines TRBV10-2 with TRBJ1-4; 8 positions agree with TRBD1. The germline V gene encodes CDR1 WSHSY and CDR2 SAAADI. This CDR3 spans 17 amino acids. The V segment lost 0 bases and the J segment 2 bases; nucleotides outside the gene matches: 5. The CDR3 nucleotides read TGCGCCAGCAGTGAGTCGAACGGACAGGGCACTAATGAAAAACTGTTTTTT. This gives the protein CASSESNGQGTNEKLFF.